The clone carrying this T cell receptor (beta chain) appeared a few times. The data stem from a study of blood T cell repertoires in COVID-19. Study background: T cells, B-cell-depleted T cells, or PBMCs provided the cDNA or gDNA that served as material.

This CDR3 region has 13 residues. Trimming cost V 5 bases and J 2 bases, with 9 bases left between them. CDR1 and CDR2 (germline): SNHLY, FYNNEI. Original processing notes: Amplification of reference gene primers was used by the study to estimate nucleated cell counts. The assay was immunoSEQ multiplex PCR, and TCRdb's table has in-frame clones only and misses some. The DNA gave D and trimming, while V, J and clone size come from that table. The sample includes 200,000 or so clones, 70% to 85% seen only once; the top ten take around 5.2%. This clonotype was obtained from a woman aged 30 to 39 with acute or convalescent COVID-19. Sequencing was done on a sample of peripheral blood. This chain links TRBV2 with TRBJ1-2; no definite D call. CDR3 DNA sequence: TGTGCCAGCAGTCCATCGGAGAACTATGGCTACACCTTC. This translates into CASSPSENYGYTF. Combining the CDR3 with reference TRBV2 and TRBJ1-2 gives the whole variable domain EPEVTQTPSHQVTQMGQEVILRCVPISNHLYFYWYRQILGQKVEFLVSFYNNEISEKSEIFDDQFSVERPDGSNFTLKIRSTKLEDSAMYFCASSPSENYGYTFGSGTRLTVV.